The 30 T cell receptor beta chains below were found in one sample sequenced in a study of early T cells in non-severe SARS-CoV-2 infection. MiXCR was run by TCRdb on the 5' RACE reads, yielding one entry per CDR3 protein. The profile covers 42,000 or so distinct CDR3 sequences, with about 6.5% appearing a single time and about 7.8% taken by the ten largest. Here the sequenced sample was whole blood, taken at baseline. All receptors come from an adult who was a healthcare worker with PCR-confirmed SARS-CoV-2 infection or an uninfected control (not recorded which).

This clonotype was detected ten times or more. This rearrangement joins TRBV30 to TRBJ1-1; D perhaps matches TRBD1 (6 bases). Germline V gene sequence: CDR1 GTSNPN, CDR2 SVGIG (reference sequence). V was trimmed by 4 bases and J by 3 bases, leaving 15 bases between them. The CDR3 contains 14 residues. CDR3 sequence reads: CAWNQGMSDTEAFF. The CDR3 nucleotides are TGTGCCTGGAATCAGGGGATGAGCGACACTGAAGCTTTCTTT.

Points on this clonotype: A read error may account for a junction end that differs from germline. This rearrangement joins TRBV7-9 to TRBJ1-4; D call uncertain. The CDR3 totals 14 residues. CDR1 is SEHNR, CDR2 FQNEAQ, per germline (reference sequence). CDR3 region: CASSLGATNENLFF. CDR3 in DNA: TGTGCCAGCAGCTTAGGAGCAACTAATGAAAACCTGTTTTTT.

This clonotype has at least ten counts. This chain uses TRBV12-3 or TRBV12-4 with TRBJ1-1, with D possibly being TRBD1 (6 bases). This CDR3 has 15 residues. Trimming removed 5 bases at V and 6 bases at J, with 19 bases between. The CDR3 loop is CASSTWTGTIAEAFF. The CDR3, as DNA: TGTGCCAGCAGTACCTGGACCGGGACAATCGCTGAAGCTTTCTTT.

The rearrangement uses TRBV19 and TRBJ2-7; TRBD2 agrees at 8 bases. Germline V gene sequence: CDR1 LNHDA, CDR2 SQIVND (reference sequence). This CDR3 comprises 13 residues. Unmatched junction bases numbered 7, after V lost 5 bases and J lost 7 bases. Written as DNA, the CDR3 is TGTGCCAGTAGTTCGGGGGGGCCGGGAGAGCAGTACTTC. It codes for CASSSGGPGEQYF.

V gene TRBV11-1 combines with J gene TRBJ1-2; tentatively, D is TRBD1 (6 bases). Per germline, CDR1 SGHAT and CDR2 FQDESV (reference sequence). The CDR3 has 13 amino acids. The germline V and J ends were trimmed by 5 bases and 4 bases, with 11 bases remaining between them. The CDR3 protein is CASSLGQIYGYTF. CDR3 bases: TGTGCCAGCAGCCTGGGACAAATCTATGGCTACACCTTC.

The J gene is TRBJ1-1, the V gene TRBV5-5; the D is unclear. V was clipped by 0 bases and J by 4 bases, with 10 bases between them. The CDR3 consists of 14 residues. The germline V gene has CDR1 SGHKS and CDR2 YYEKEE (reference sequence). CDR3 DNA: TGTGCCAGCAGCTTGGATAGCTGGGGCACTGAAGCTTTCTTT. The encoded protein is CASSLDSWGTEAFF.

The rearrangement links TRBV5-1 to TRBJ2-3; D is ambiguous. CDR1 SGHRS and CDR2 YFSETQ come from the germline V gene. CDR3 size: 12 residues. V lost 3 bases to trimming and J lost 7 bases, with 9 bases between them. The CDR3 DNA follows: TGCGCCAGCAGCTCTTTACGTAATACGCAGTATTTT. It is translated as CASSSLRNTQYF.

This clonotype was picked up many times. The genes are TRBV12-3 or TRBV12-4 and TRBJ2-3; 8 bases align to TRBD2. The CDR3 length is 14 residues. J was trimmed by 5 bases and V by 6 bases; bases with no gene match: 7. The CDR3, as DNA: TGTGCCAGCAGCTCGGGGGGGGGCCGAGATACGCAGTATTTT. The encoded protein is CASSSGGGRDTQYF.

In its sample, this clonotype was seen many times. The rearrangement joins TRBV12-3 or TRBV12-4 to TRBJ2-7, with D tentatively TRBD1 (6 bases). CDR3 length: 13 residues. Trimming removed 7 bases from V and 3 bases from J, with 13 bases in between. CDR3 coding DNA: TGTGCCAGCAACACACAGGGAAGCTACGAGCAGTACTTC. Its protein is CASNTQGSYEQYF.

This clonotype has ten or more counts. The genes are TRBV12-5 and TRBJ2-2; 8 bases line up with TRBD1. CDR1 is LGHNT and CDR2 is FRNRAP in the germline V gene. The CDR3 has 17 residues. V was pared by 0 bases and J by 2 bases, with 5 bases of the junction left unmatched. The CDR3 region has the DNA TGTGCTAGTGGTTTGGTAGTCCAGGGGGCAAACACCGGGGAGCTGTTTTTT. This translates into CASGLVVQGANTGELFF.

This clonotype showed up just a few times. CDR3 coding DNA: TGTGCCAGCAGCTTAGAGTATGGGGATCAGTATTTT. Amino acids: CASSLEYGDQYF. The V gene is TRBV7-2, the J gene TRBJ2-3; D gene ambiguous. CDR3 size: 12 residues. The V and J ends lost 1 base and 12 bases respectively, with 11 bases between them. CDR1 is SGHTA and CDR2 is FQGNSA in the germline V gene. Drawing the rest from reference TRBV7-2 and TRBJ2-3, the complete variable domain is GAGVSQSPSNKVTEKGKDVELRCDPISGHTALYWYRQSLGQGLEFLIYFQGNSAPDKSGLPSDRFSAERTGGSVSTLTIQRTQQEDSAVYLCASSLEYGDQYFGPGTRLTVL.

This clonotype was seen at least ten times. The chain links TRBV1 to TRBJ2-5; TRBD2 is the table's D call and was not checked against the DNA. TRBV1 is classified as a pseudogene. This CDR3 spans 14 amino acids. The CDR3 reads CTRGLAVIQETQYF. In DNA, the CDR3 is TGCACCAGGGGACTAGCCGTAATCCAAGAGACCCAGTACTTC.

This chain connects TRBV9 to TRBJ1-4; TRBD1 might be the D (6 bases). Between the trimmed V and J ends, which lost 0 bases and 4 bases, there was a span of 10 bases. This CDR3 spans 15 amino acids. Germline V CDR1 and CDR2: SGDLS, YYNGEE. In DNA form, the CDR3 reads TGTGCCAGCAGCGTAGCAGGGGCGTTTAATGAAAAACTGTTTTTT. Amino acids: CASSVAGAFNEKLFF.

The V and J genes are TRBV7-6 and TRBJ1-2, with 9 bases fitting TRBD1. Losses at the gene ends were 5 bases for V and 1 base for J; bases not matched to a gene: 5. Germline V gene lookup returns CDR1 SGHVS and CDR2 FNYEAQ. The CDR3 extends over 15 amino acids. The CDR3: CASSIRQGGNYGYTF. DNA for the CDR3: TGTGCCAGCAGCATACGACAGGGGGGTAACTATGGCTACACCTTC.

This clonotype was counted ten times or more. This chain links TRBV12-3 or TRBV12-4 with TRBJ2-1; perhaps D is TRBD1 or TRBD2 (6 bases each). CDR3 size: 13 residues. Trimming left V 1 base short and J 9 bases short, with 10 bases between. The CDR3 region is CASSLGGGTEQFF. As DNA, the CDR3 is TGTGCCAGCAGTTTAGGAGGGGGGACTGAGCAGTTCTTC.

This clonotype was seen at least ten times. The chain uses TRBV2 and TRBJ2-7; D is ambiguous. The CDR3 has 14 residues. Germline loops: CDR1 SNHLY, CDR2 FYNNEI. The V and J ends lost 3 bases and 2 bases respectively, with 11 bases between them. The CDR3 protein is CASSDPTFPYEQYF. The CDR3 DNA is TGTGCCAGCAGTGATCCGACATTCCCCTACGAGCAGTACTTC.

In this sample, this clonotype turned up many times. The CDR3 sequence: CASSSGTSGQQETQYF. CDR3 coding DNA: TGCGCCAGCAGCTCCGGGACTAGCGGACAACAAGAGACCCAGTACTTC. The rearrangement uses TRBV5-1 and TRBJ2-5, with 11 nucleotides matching TRBD2. Trimming at V came to 3 bases and at J to 2 bases, leaving 6 bases not matched to a gene. The CDR3 covers 16 residues. Germline CDR1 is SGHRS and CDR2 is YFSETQ.

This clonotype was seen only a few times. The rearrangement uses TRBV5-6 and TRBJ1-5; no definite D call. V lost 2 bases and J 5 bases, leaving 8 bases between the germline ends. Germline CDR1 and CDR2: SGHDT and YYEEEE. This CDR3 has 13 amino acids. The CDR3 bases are TGTGCCAGCAGCTTTAATTCGGATCAGCCCCAGCATTTT. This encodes CASSFNSDQPQHF. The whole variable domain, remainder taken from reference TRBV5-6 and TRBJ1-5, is DAGVTQSPTHLIKTRGQQVTLRCSPKSGHDTVSWYQQALGQGPQFIFQYYEEEERQRGNFPDRFSGHQFPNYSSELNVNALLLGDSALYLCASSFNSDQPQHFGDGTRLSIL.

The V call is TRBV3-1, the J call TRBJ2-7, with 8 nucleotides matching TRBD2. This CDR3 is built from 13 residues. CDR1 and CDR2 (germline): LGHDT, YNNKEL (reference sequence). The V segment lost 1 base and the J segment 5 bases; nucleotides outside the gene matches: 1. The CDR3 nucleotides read TGTGCCAGCAGCCAAGGTAGCGGGGACGAGCAGTACTTC. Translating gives CASSQGSGDEQYF.

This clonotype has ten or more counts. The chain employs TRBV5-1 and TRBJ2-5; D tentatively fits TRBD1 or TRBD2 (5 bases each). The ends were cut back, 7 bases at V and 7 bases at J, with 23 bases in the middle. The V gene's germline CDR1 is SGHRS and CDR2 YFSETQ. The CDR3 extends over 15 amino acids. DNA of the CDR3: TGCGCCAGCGGCTCGATCCTCGGGACCGGGTGGACCCAGTACTTC. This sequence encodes CASGSILGTGWTQYF.

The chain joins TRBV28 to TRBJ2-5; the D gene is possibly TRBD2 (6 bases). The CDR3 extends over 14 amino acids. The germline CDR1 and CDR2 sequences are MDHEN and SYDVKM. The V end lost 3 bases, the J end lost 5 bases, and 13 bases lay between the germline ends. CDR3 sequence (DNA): TGTGCCAGCAGTTTTGCCCTAGCGCGGGAGACCCAGTACTTC. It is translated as CASSFALARETQYF.

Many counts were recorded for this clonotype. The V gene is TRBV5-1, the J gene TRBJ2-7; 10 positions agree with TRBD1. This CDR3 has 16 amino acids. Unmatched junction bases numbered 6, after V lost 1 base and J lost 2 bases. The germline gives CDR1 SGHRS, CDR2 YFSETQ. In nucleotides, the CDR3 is TGCGCCAGCAGCTTGTTTGTGGGACAGGGGACCTACGAGCAGTACTTC. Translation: CASSLFVGQGTYEQYF.

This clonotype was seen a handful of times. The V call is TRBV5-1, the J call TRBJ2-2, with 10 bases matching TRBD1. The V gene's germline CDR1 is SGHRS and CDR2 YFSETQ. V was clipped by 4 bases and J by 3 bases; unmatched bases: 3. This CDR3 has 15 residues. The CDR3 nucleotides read TGCGCCAGCAGCGTCGGACAGGGGGACACCGGGGAGCTGTTTTTT. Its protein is CASSVGQGDTGELFF.

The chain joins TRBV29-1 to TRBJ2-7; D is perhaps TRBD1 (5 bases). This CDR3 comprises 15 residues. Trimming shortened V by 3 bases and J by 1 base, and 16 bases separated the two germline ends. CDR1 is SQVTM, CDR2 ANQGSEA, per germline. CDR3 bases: TGCAGCGTTGACCAGCAGGGTAAAGGATCCTACGAGCAGTACTTC. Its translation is CSVDQQGKGSYEQYF.

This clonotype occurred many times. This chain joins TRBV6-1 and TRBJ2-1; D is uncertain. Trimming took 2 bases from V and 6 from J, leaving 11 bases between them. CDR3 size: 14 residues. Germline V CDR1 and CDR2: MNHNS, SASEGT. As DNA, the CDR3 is TGTGCCAGCAGTGAATCGACCTCCCGCAATGAGCAGTTCTTC. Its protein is CASSESTSRNEQFF.

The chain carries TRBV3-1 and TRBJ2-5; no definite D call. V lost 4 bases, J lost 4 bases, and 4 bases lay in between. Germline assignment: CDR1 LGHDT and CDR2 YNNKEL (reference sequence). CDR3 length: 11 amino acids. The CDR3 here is CASSLLETQYF. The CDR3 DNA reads TGTGCCAGCAGCCTGTTAGAGACCCAGTACTTC.

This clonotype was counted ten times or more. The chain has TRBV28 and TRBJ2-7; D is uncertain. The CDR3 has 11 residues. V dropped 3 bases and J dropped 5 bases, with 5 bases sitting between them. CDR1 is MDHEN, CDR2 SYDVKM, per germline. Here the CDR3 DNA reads TGTGCCAGCAGTTTGGATGACGAGCAGTACTTC. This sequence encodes CASSLDDEQYF.

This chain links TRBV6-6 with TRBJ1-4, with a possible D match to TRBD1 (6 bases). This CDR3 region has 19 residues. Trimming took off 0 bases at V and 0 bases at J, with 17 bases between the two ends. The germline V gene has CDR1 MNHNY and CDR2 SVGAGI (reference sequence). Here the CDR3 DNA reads TGTGCCAGCAGTTACTCTGGAGACAGGCCCTACTCAACTAATGAAAAACTGTTTTTT. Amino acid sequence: CASSYSGDRPYSTNEKLFF.

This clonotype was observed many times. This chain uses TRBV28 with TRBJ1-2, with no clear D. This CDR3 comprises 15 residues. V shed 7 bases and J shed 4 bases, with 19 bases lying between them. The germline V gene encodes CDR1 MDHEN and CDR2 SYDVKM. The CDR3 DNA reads TGTGCCAGCAACCATCATGCACAGCGAGCCTATGGCTACACCTTC. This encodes CASNHHAQRAYGYTF.

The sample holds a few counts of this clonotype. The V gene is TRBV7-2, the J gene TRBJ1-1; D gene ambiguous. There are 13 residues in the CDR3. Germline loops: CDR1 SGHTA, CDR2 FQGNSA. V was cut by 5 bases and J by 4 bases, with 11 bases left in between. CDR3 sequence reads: CASSMVYPTEAFF. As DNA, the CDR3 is TGTGCCAGCAGCATGGTGTATCCCACTGAAGCTTTCTTT.